This T cell receptor beta chain was recovered during a study of blood T cell repertoires in COVID-19 (dated by TCRdb to 2020 to 2022). In the study overall: The collaborator samples originated in the United States, Italy and Spain and spanned the acute and convalescent phases of COVID-19. Where HLA class I and class II types were available, the types were taken from metadata supplied by the sample provider, not from assay-based typing. A freely available public database, intended as a resource for researchers studying the immune response to SARS-CoV-2, is where the repertoires were released. The samples were drawn from the first 160 participants of the ongoing ImmuneRACE study and from over 950 subjects provided by 6 global collaborators. Nearly every sample came with metadata listing a de-identified subject ID, COVID-19 status, age in years and sex. The dataset comprised deeply sampled blood TCRbeta repertoires from subjects exposed to, actively infected with, or recovered from COVID-19. The prospective study material was composed of cDNA or gDNA derived from T cells, B-cell-depleted T cells, or PBMCs. Points the paper makes about the study in general: The quantity of clinical and demographic metadata differed by source and by participant and was supplied without curation.

Each collaborating institution followed its own protocols to collect whole blood in K2EDTA tubes. For TCRbeta analysis, collaborator samples were shipped as frozen whole blood, as isolated PBMCs, or as DNA extracted from either sample type. For this clone: The antigen this receptor binds is unknown. Base quality data are lacking; no much larger clone is found one base away.

TCRbeta CDR3 regions were amplified from genomic DNA by means of the immunoSEQ Assay, a bias-controlled multiplex PCR. For the original study's pipeline: Within the assay, amplification of reference gene primers was used to estimate how many nucleated cells each sample contained. To quantify the absolute abundance of each unique TCRbeta CDR3 rearrangement, sequence reads were collapsed and filtered. For each sample, productive Simpson clonality was calculated as the square root of Simpson's diversity index over productive rearrangements. The table comes from immuneACCESS by way of TCRdb, which keeps in-frame sequences with V and J called. Part of the clones is missing from these tables; in studies checked, under half for an unresolved V gene and the rest for unknown reasons. Clone size and the V and J calls come from that table; the DNA yielded D and trimming. The sample records about 64,000 clones, about 88% of which are singletons. The ten biggest clones cover around 4.2% of the sample.

The CDR3 runs 15 residues from the cysteine to the phenylalanine. This entry keeps only the CDR3 DNA: 45 bases, framed from base 1. V was cut back by 0 bases and J by 5 bases, leaving a gap of 13 bases between them. From the germline V gene, CDR1 is KGHSH and CDR2 is LQKENI. This sequence originates from a man aged 70-80 years with acute or convalescent COVID-19. The sequence is built from TRBV18 and TRBJ1-1, with TRBD1 tentatively as D gene (6 bases match). The sequenced sample consisted of peripheral blood. The CDR3: CASSPPQQGETEAFF. The DNA sequence is given as TGTGCCAGCTCACCACCGCAACAGGGCGAGACTGAAGCTTTCTTT.